One and the same sample provided the 16 T cell receptor beta chains below, sequenced in a study of blood T cells in healthy people across ages (dated by TCRdb to between 2014 and 2016). The receptor library was made with 5' RACE. TCRdb records Illumina HiSeq 2500 as the sequencer. A second PCR of about 6 to 11 cycles was performed with a sample-barcoded 5' primer and a J-beta primer mix. TCRdb's own reprocessing of the public reads used fastp at Q25 and MiXCR and kept productive beta chains. Records with the same CDR3 protein are collapsed into one entry carrying the most frequent genes and DNA. The sample has roughly 1.7 million distinct CDR3 sequences on record, roughly 30% of them singletons. The top ten constitute over 9% of the sample. The sequencing input was blood. The receptors were gathered from a woman in her 30s in good health.

The chain links TRBV28 to TRBJ2-5; 12 bases map to TRBD1. The V and J ends lost 6 bases and 5 bases, in that order; junction bases with no gene match: 10. The CDR3 loop spans 16 amino acids. The germline CDR1 and CDR2 sequences are MDHEN and SYDVKM. The CDR3 DNA is TGTGCCAGCAGCCGGGACAGGGGGCGCGTAGGGGAGACCCAGTACTTC. Its translation: CASSRDRGRVGETQYF.

This clonotype was counted once. The V call is TRBV3-1, the J call TRBJ1-2; maybe TRBD1 (6 bases). CDR3 length: 15 amino acids. Trimming stripped 6 bases from V and 2 bases from J, with 16 bases between. Germline CDR1 is LGHDT and CDR2 is YNNKEL (reference sequence). CDR3 DNA sequence: TGTGCCAGCAGTCCCGGACAGAATCTAAACTATGGCTACACCTTC. Translation gives CASSPGQNLNYGYTF.

This clonotype appeared a few times. This sequence joins TRBV21-1 and TRBJ2-5; the D call of TRBD2 is as the table states it, not checked on the DNA. TRBV21-1 is described as a pseudogene. CDR3 length: 15 residues. The CDR3 DNA reads TGTGCCAGCAGCGGGGCTAGCGGGAACCCAGAGACCCAGTACTTC. It codes for CASSGASGNPETQYF.

The chain uses TRBV7-2 and TRBJ2-1; no clear D. Germline V gene data show CDR1 as SGHTA and CDR2 as FQGNSA. The CDR3 runs to 14 residues. V shed 8 bases and J shed 0 bases, with 11 bases lying between them. DNA for the CDR3: TGTGCCAGCGGATTCCGCGGCTCCTACAATGAGCAGTTCTTC. Its translation: CASGFRGSYNEQFF.

The CDR3 loop is CASSAVAGDEQYF. In DNA, the CDR3 is TGTGCCAGCAGTGCGGTAGCGGGAGACGAGCAGTACTTC. The rearrangement links TRBV2 to TRBJ2-7; 9 bases map to TRBD2. Germline V gene data show CDR1 as SNHLY and CDR2 as FYNNEI. The CDR3 has 13 amino acids. The V and J ends lost 4 bases and 5 bases, in that order; junction bases with no gene match: 3.

The V and J genes are TRBV6-6 and TRBJ2-7; D gene unclear. The CDR3 runs to 14 residues. CDR1 and CDR2 (germline): MNHNY, SVGAGI (reference sequence). Trimming took off 6 bases at V and 2 bases at J, with 14 bases between the two ends. CDR3 protein: CASSTDHHTYEQYF. The DNA of the CDR3 is TGTGCCAGCAGCACGGACCACCACACCTACGAGCAGTACTTC.

This clonotype was counted only a few times. The chain has TRBV4-1 and TRBJ2-1; D is unresolved. Looked up from germline, CDR1 is MGHRA and CDR2 is YSYEKL. This CDR3 contains 17 residues. Deletions cut 0 bases from V and 4 bases from J, with 16 bases between. The CDR3 region has the DNA TGCGCCAGCAGCCAAGATCCATGGCTAGAACAGTACAATGAGCAGTTCTTC. Its protein product is CASSQDPWLEQYNEQFF.

This clonotype showed up just a few times. The chain combines TRBV20-1 with TRBJ1-2, with a tentative D call TRBD1 (5 bases). The CDR3 is 11 amino acids. Germline V gene lookup returns CDR1 DFQATT and CDR2 SNEGSKA (reference sequence). V was trimmed by 4 bases and J by 8 bases, leaving 11 bases between them. CDR3 amino acids: CSAKWGDGYTF. In DNA, the CDR3 is TGCAGTGCTAAGTGGGGCGACGGCTACACCTTC.

The chain joins TRBV30 to TRBJ2-1; either TRBD1 or TRBD2 may supply D (5 bases each). The CDR3 is 13 amino acids. Looked up from germline, CDR1 is GTSNPN and CDR2 is SVGIG (reference sequence). V was pared by 7 bases and J by 5 bases, with 15 bases between. DNA for the CDR3: TGTGCCTTCTACCGGGACGCCGACAATGAGCAGTTCTTC. Its translation: CAFYRDADNEQFF.

This clonotype was observed a handful of times. J is TRBJ2-7 and V is TRBV4-2; D call uncertain. V was shortened by 0 bases and J by 6 bases, with 15 bases between the two germline ends. Looked up from germline, CDR1 is LGHNA and CDR2 is YNFKEQ. CDR3 length: 15 residues. In DNA, the CDR3 is TGTGCCAGCAGCCAAGATCCGGATTTGGGTAGCGAGCAGTACTTC. This encodes CASSQDPDLGSEQYF.

This clonotype was detected a few times. V is TRBV9 and J is TRBJ2-5; 9 nucleotides agree with TRBD2. The ends lost 4 bases at V and 4 bases at J; junction bases unmatched: 8. CDR3 size: 15 residues. Germline V lookup: CDR1 SGDLS, CDR2 YYNGEE. CDR3 loop: CASSPRETSGETQYF. As DNA, the CDR3 is TGTGCCAGCAGCCCTAGAGAGACTAGCGGAGAGACCCAGTACTTC.

This chain links TRBV28 with TRBJ2-6; TRBD2 aligns across 12 bases. The germline V gene encodes CDR1 MDHEN and CDR2 SYDVKM. This CDR3 region has 14 residues. CDR3 loop: CGLAGGPGANVLTF. The CDR3 DNA follows: TGTGGTCTAGCGGGAGGGCCTGGGGCCAACGTCCTGACTTTC.

The chain joins TRBV7-3 to TRBJ2-5; D remains ambiguous. Trimming stripped 5 bases from V and 11 bases from J, with 27 bases between. The CDR3 loop spans 16 amino acids. Looked up from germline, CDR1 is SGHTA and CDR2 is FQGTGA. The DNA of the CDR3 is TGTGCCAGCAGCCCACAAGCCCGAGCAGTCTACTACGGGCAGTACTTC. Translation: CASSPQARAVYYGQYF.

The V and J genes are TRBV29-1 and TRBJ1-1; D is undetermined. The V end lost 1 base, the J end lost 3 bases, and 9 bases lay between the germline ends. There are 13 residues in the CDR3. The germline CDR1 and CDR2 sequences are SQVTM and ANQGSEA. The CDR3 spells CSVEAHVHTEAFF. In DNA form, the CDR3 reads TGCAGCGTTGAAGCCCACGTTCACACTGAAGCTTTCTTT.

This chain joins TRBV10-3 and TRBJ1-4; D unclear. Trimming removed 2 bases from V and 7 bases from J, with 5 bases in between. The CDR3 totals 12 residues. Germline lookup yields CDR1 ENHRY and CDR2 SYGVKD. The CDR3 is CAISEDGEKLFF. For the CDR3, the DNA is TGTGCCATCAGTGAGGATGGTGAAAAACTGTTTTTT.

J is TRBJ2-5 and V is TRBV9; 7 bases match TRBD1. The CDR3 covers 16 residues. Trimming took 0 bases from V and 5 from J; bases not matched to a gene: 10. From germline, CDR1 is SGDLS and CDR2 YYNGEE. The CDR3 region has the DNA TGTGCCAGCAGCGTAGCGACAGGGATGGTTTTGGAGACCCAGTACTTC. It yields the protein CASSVATGMVLETQYF.